This T cell receptor beta chain comes out of a study of T-cell memory formation after mild COVID-19. Study-level information: In these data, TCR clusters were largely donor specific.

About this clonotype itself: Its matching antigen is unknown.

Per germline, CDR1 SGHRS and CDR2 YFSETQ. Trimming cost V 2 bases and J 2 bases, with 21 bases left between them. There are 18 residues in the CDR3. Each CDR3 protein is one row after TCRdb ran MiXCR on the 5' RACE reads. In the table there are roughly 600,000 distinct CDR3 sequences, about a sixth of which are singletons. Study-level results: Memory from before infection featured some responding clones, which suggests cross-reactive memory joined. CD4+ contracting clones were mainly CM and EM; CD8+ ones, EMRA. Whereas later expanders leaned CD4+, clones contracting day 15 to 85 showed a balanced CD4/CD8 makeup.

The V call is TRBV5-1, the J call TRBJ2-3; no clear D gene. The source material was PBMCs or a T cell subset sorted from them (not recorded which). This receptor was obtained from an adult woman who had mild COVID-19 (a few samples of this study predate the infection). Cell type and time point are not known. The CDR3 sequence: CASSLGIQAALSTDTQYF. The CDR3 region has the DNA TGCGCCAGCAGCTTAGGGATTCAAGCCGCCCTATCCACAGATACGCAGTATTTT.